This TCR beta chain was observed in a study of cytomegalovirus exposure and HLA in healthy donors. Notes on the study in general: A list of about 180 TCR beta chains associated with cytomegalovirus was given.

The donors were in the approximately 110-subject validation cohort; that cohort was separate from the 666-subject first cohort. V lost 3 bases, J lost 2 bases, and 7 bases stayed unmatched. CDR3 length equals 16 residues. Germline CDR1 is MNHNS and CDR2 is SASEGT. As concerns this clone: Antigen: not known.

Generated by immunoSEQ multiplex PCR, the TCRdb table keeps only in-frame clones and is missing some. The sample contains about 110,000 clones, roughly 84% of which appear only once. The specimen sequenced was PBMCs. V gene TRBV6-1 combines with J gene TRBJ1-1; TRBD1 matches 9 bases. This sequence was found in a woman aged 18-35 years in good health and CMV-seronegative. The CDR3 DNA reads TGTGCCAGCAGTGACCGGACAGGGGCCTTCAACACTGAAGCTTTCTTT. Amino acids: CASSDRTGAFNTEAFF.